This TCR beta chain was identified in a study of blood T cells in healthy people across ages. It was with a sample-barcoded 5' primer and a J-beta primer mix that a second PCR of roughly 7 to 12 cycles was run. Every cDNA molecule bore a tag from a template-switch adaptor containing 12 random nucleotides. TCRdb passed the 5' RACE reads through MiXCR, listing each CDR3 protein once. The table shows approximately 760,000 distinct CDR3 sequences, with about 25% occurring only once. The CDR3 runs 15 residues. Between the trimmed V and J ends, which lost 1 base and 4 bases, there was a span of 11 bases. The germline CDR1 and CDR2 sequences are SGHRS and YFSETQ. The same data also contributed to another study, on T cells of mothers and their children. This second report adds: Roughly 6 children, together with their three healthy Caucasian mothers, made up the donors. Related mother-child pairs shared marginally more repertoire than unrelated pairs, though not significantly.

Material for sequencing was blood. This rearrangement joins TRBV5-1 to TRBJ2-2; TRBD1 or TRBD2 may be the D gene (5 bases each). The clonotype originates from a boy between 10 and 17 years old in good health. In DNA form, the CDR3 reads TGCGCCAGCAGCTTGATCCAGGGACGCACCGGGGAGCTGTTTTTT. Translation gives CASSLIQGRTGELFF.